This paragraph covers one T cell receptor beta chain sequence. Its antigen is unknown. This sample is part of a study of shared clonotypes between healthy human individuals. Whole-study findings and limits: Relative to memory subsets, naive subsets generally showed larger estimated richness.

V was cut by 4 bases and J by 3 bases, with 11 bases left in between. Per the germline V gene, CDR1 is SGDLS and CDR2 is YYNGEE. The CDR3 contains 14 residues. TCRdb keeps only in-frame clones here, not all; method: immunoSEQ multiplex PCR. The data contain roughly 1,600,000 clones, around 98.5% of them singletons. This sequence was found in a man younger than 45 in good health. Input material: naive CD4+ T cells sorted from blood. Noted subset: CD45RA+ positively selected. The J gene is TRBJ1-5, the V gene TRBV9; D remains ambiguous. The CDR3 region is CASSPDMNNQPQHF. The CDR3 DNA reads as TGTGCCAGCAGCCCCGACATGAACAATCAGCCCCAGCATTTT. Full variable domain (remainder filled in from reference TRBV9 and TRBJ1-5): DSGVTQTPKHLITATGQRVTLRCSPRSGDLSVYWYQQSLDQGLQFLIQYYNGEERAKGNILERFSAQQFPDLHSELNLSSLELGDSALYFCASSPDMNNQPQHFGDGTRLSIL.